This T cell receptor beta chain was sequenced for a study of T cell changes during pregnancy in multiple sclerosis. The germline V gene encodes CDR1 MDHEN and CDR2 SYDVKM. V lost 6 bases and J lost 5, with 8 bases in between. The CDR3 spans 11 residues. Here immunoSEQ multiplex PCR was the method, and the copy in TCRdb shows in-frame clones only, minus some. The sample shows under 90,000 clones, around 92% of them seen only once. The specimen comprised peripheral blood, sampled in the second trimester of pregnancy. This clonotype was obtained from a female donor in good health, enrolled as a control in a pregnancy study. The chain joins TRBV28 to TRBJ2-7, with D uncertain. The DNA for the CDR3 is TGTGCCAGCAGCACAGATGACGAGCAGTACTTC. Translating it yields CASSTDDEQYF.